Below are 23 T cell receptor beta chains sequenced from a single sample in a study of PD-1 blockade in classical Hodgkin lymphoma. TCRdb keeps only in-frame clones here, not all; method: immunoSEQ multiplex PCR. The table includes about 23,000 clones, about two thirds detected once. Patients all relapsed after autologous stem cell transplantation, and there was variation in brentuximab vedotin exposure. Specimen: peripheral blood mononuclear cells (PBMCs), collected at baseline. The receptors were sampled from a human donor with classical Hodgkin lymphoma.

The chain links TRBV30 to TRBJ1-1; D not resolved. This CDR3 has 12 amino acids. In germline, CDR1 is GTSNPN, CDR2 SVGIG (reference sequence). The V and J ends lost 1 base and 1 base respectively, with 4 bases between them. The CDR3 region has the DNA TGTGCCTGGAGTGATTGGAACACTGAAGCTTTCTTT. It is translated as CAWSDWNTEAFF.

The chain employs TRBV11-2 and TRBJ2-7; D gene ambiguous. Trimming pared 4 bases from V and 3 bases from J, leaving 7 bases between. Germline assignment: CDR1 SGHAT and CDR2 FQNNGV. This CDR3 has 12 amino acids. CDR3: CASSSLSYEQYF. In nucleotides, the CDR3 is TGTGCCAGCAGCTCCCTCAGCTACGAGCAGTACTTC.

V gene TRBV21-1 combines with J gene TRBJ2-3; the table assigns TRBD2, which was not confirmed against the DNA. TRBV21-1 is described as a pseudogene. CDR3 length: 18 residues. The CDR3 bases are TGTGCCAGCACCCTTGGGGGGACTAGCAAAAGAAATTCAGATACGCAGTATTTT. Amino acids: CASTLGGTSKRNSDTQYF.

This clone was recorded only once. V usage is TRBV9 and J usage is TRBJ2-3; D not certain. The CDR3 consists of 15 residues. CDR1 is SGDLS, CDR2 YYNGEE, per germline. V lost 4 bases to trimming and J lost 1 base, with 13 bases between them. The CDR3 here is CASSPRLMGTDTQYF. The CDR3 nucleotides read TGTGCCAGCAGCCCCCGTTTGATGGGCACAGATACGCAGTATTTT.

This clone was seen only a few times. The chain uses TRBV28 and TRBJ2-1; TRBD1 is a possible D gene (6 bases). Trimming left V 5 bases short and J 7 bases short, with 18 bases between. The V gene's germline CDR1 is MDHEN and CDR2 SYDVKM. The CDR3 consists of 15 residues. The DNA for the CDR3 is TGTGCCAGCAGTCCAAGGGGGACGCCGCGGAATGAGCAGTTCTTC. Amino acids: CASSPRGTPRNEQFF.

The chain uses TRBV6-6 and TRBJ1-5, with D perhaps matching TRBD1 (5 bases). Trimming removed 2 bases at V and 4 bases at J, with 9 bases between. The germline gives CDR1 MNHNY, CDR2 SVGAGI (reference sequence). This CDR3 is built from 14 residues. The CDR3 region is CASSYPQDNQPQHF. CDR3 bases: TGTGCCAGCAGTTACCCACAGGATAATCAGCCCCAGCATTTT.

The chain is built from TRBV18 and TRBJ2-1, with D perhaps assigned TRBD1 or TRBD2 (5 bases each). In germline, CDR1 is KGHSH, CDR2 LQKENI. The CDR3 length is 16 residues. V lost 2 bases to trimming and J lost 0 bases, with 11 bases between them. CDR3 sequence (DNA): TGTGCCAGCTCACCAGGGGCGGGTAGCTCCTACAATGAGCAGTTCTTC. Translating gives CASSPGAGSSYNEQFF.

This CDR3 is CASSWGQTGETQYF. Here the CDR3 DNA reads TGTGCCAGTAGCTGGGGACAGACTGGAGAGACCCAGTACTTC. The chain links TRBV19 to TRBJ2-5, with 7 bases identical to TRBD1. The CDR3 runs to 14 residues. Unmatched junction bases numbered 8, after V lost 6 bases and J lost 4 bases. Looked up from germline, CDR1 is LNHDA and CDR2 is SQIVND (reference sequence).

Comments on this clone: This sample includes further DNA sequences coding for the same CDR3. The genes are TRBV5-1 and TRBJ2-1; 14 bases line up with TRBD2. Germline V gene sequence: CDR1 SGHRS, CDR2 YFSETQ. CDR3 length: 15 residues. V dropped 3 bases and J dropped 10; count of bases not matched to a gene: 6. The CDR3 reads CASSSRLAGGGEQFF. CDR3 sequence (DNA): TGCGCCAGCAGCTCTCGACTAGCGGGAGGGGGGGAGCAGTTCTTC.

The CDR3 nucleotides read TGTGCCAGCAGACGAGGGGTGGAGCTCGGCTATGGCTACACCTTC. Residues: CASRRGVELGYGYTF. The chain links TRBV11-1 to TRBJ1-2, with D possibly being TRBD1 (5 bases). Trimming stripped 6 bases from V and 4 bases from J, with 18 bases between. Germline CDR1 is SGHAT and CDR2 is FQDESV (reference sequence). The length of the CDR3 is 15 residues.

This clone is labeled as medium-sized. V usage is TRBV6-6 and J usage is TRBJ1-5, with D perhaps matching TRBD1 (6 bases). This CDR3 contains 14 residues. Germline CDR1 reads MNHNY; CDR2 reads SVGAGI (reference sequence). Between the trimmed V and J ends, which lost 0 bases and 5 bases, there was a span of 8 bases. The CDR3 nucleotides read TGTGCCAGCAGTTACTCGGGGGGCGATCAGCCCCAGCATTTT. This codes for CASSYSGGDQPQHF.

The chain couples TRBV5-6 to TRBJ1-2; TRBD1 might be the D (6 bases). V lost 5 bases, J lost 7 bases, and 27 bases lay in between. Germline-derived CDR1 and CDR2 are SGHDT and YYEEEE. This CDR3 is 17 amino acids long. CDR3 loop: CASSNMELGGLLAGYTF. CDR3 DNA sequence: TGTGCCAGCAGTAACATGGAGTTGGGGGGCCTCCTCGCTGGCTACACCTTC.

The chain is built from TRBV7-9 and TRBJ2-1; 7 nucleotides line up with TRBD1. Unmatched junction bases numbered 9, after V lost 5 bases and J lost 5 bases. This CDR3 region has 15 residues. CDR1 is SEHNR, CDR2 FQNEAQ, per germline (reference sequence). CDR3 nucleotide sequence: TGTGCCAGCAGCCCCGGACAGGTCGATGACAATGAGCAGTTCTTC. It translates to CASSPGQVDDNEQFF.

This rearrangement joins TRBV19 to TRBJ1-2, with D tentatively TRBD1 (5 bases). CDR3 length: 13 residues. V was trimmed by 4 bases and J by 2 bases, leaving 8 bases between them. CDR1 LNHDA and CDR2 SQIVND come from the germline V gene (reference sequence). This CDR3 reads CASSTGANYGYTF. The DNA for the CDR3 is TGTGCCAGTAGTACCGGGGCGAACTATGGCTACACCTTC. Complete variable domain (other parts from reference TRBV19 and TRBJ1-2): DGGITQSPKYLFRKEGQNVTLSCEQNLNHDAMYWYRQDPGQGLRLIYYSQIVNDFQKGDIAEGYSVSREKKESFPLTVTSAQKNPTAFYLCASSTGANYGYTFGSGTRLTVV.

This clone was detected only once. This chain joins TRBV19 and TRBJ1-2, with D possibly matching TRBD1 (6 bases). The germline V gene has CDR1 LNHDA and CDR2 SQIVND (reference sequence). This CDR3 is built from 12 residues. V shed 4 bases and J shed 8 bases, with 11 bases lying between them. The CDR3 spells CASSTRGGGYTF. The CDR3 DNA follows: TGTGCCAGTAGTACCAGGGGCGGAGGCTACACCTTC.

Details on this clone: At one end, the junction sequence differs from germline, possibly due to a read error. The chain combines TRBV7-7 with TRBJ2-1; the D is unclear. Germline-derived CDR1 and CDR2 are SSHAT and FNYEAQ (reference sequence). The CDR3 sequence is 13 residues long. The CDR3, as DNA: TGTGCTAGCAGCCGAGAAACCAACAATGAGCAGTTCTTC. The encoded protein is CASSRETNNEQFF.

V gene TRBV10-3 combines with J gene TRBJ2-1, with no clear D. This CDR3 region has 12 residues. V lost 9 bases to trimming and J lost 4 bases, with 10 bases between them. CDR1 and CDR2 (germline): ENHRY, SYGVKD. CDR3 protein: CAIPTGYNEQFF. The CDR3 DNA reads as TGTGCCATTCCTACTGGATACAATGAGCAGTTCTTC.

The CDR3 reads CASSASSGRGGAIPTQYF. The CDR3 coding sequence is TGTGCCAGCAGCGCCTCCTCCGGGAGGGGGGGGGCCATCCCGACCCAGTACTTC. The chain combines TRBV9 with TRBJ2-5; 8 bases are shared with TRBD2. V shed 3 bases, J shed 7 bases, and the junction held 20 bases outside the gene matches. This CDR3 contains 18 residues. Germline CDR1 SGDLS, CDR2 YYNGEE.

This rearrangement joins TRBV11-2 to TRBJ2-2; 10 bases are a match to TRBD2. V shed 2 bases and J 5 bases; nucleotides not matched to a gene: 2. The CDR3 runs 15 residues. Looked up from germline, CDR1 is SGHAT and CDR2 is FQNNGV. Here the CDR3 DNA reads TGTGCCAGCAGCTTAAGCGGGGGGGCAACCGGGGAGCTGTTTTTT. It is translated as CASSLSGGATGELFF.

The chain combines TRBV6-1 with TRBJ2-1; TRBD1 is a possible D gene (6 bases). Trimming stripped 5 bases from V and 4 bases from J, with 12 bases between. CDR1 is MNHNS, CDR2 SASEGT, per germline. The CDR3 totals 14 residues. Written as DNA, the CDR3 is TGTGCCAGCAGTAGTTCAGGGGATTACAATGAGCAGTTCTTC. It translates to CASSSSGDYNEQFF.

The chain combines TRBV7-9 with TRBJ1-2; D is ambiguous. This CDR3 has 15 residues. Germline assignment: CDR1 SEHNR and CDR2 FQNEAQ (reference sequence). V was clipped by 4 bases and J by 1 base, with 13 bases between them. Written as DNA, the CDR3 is TGTGCCAGCAGCTCTTATATCCGAGATAACTATGGCTACACCTTC. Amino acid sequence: CASSSYIRDNYGYTF. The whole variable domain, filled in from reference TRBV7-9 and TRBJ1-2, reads DTGVSQNPRHKITKRGQNVTFRCDPISEHNRLYWYRQTLGQGPEFLTYFQNEAQLEKSRLLSDRFSAERPKGSFSTLEIQRTEQGDSAMYLCASSSYIRDNYGYTFGSGTRLTVV.

CDR3: CASSLGRSNYGYTF. CDR3 bases: TGTGCCAGCAGCCTGGGCAGGTCAAACTATGGCTACACCTTC. J is TRBJ1-2 and V is TRBV4-2; D uncertain. Germline-derived CDR1 and CDR2 are LGHNA and YNFKEQ. Trimming stripped 4 bases from V and 2 bases from J, with 11 bases between. CDR3 length: 14 amino acids.

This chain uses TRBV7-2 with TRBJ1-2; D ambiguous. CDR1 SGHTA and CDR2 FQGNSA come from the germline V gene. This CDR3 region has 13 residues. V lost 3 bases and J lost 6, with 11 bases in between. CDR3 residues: CASSLTPSDGYTF. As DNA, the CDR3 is TGTGCCAGCAGCTTGACCCCTAGCGATGGCTACACCTTC.